Below, 3 T cell receptor beta chains from the same sample are listed, as sequenced in a study of blood T cell repertoires in COVID-19. The table came from immunoSEQ multiplex PCR; TCRdb's copy has only in-frame clones and leaves some out. The profile covers 150,000 to 200,000 clones, with 80% to 90% appearing a single time and roughly 3.6% taken by the ten largest. The specimen sequenced was peripheral blood. The receptors derive from a man aged 18 to 35 with active or convalescent COVID-19.

This clone appeared a single time. The chain couples TRBV10-1 to TRBJ2-2; the D gene is possibly TRBD1 (5 bases). This CDR3 contains 15 residues. Looked up from germline, CDR1 is WNHNN and CDR2 is SYGVQD (reference sequence). V shed 3 bases and J shed 4 bases, with 12 bases lying between them. The CDR3 protein is CASSEDREPTGELFF. The CDR3, as DNA: TGCGCCAGCAGTGAAGACAGAGAACCCACCGGGGAGCTGTTTTTT.

The chain combines TRBV24-1 with TRBJ2-1; D is perhaps TRBD1 (6 bases). This CDR3 spans 12 amino acids. V lost 3 bases, J lost 12 bases, and 11 bases lay in between. CDR1 is KGHDR and CDR2 is SFDVKD in the germline V gene. The CDR3 region is CATSDLGAVQFF. The DNA of the CDR3 is TGTGCCACCAGTGATCTGGGGGCTGTGCAGTTCTTC.

The table lists this clone with a few counts. The rearrangement joins TRBV4-2 to TRBJ1-2; maybe TRBD1 (5 bases). The CDR3 runs to 14 residues. Germline V lookup: CDR1 LGHNA, CDR2 YNFKEQ. Trimming removed 0 bases at V and 4 bases at J, with 9 bases between. Here the CDR3 DNA reads TGTGCCAGCAGCCAAGATAACACAGGCTATGGCTACACCTTC. This codes for CASSQDNTGYGYTF.